These 15 T cell receptor beta chains were all obtained from the same sample, sequenced in a study of cytomegalovirus exposure and HLA in healthy donors. PCR used 60 Vbeta primers and 13 Jbeta primers. Sequencing was performed with immunoSEQ multiplex PCR; in TCRdb, only in-frame clones are kept and a portion is missing. The sample gives under 200,000 clones, about 65% of which show up once; roughly 4.1% is in the top ten. The specimen sequenced was PBMCs. These receptors were obtained from a woman under 30 in good health and CMV-seropositive.

The chain uses TRBV7-2 and TRBJ1-6; TRBD1 agrees at 7 bases. J lost 10 bases, V lost 3 bases, and 6 bases had no gene match. The germline V gene has CDR1 SGHTA and CDR2 FQGNSA. This CDR3 comprises 14 residues. Here the CDR3 reads CASSFRDRNSPLHF. The CDR3 DNA sequence: TGTGCCAGCAGCTTCCGGGACAGAAACTCACCCCTCCACTTT. The whole variable domain, filled in from reference TRBV7-2 and TRBJ1-6, reads GAGVSQSPSNKVTEKGKDVELRCDPISGHTALYWYRQSLGQGLEFLIYFQGNSAPDKSGLPSDRFSAERTGGSVSTLTIQRTQQEDSAVYLCASSFRDRNSPLHFGNGTRLTVT.

This sequence joins TRBV19 and TRBJ1-4, with 9 nucleotides matching TRBD1. Germline V gene sequence: CDR1 LNHDA, CDR2 SQIVND (reference sequence). The junction had 8 bases not matched to a gene; V was cut back by 6 bases and J by 6 bases. This CDR3 has 15 amino acids. This CDR3 reads CASRSRDRAHEKLFF. In DNA, the CDR3 is TGTGCCAGTAGATCCCGGGACAGGGCCCATGAAAAACTGTTTTTT.

The chain is built from TRBV6-4 and TRBJ2-7; TRBD1 might be the D (6 bases). Deletions cut 2 bases from V and 3 bases from J, with 20 bases between. Germline assignment: CDR1 MRHNA and CDR2 SNTAGT. CDR3 length equals 17 residues. CDR3 DNA: TGTGCCAGCAGTGACCGTACCGGGGCAGGGGTTGGCTACGAGCAGTACTTC. Protein product: CASSDRTGAGVGYEQYF.

This clone was observed a single time. The V gene is TRBV5-1, the J gene TRBJ2-5; D is perhaps TRBD1 (5 bases). The CDR3 extends over 15 amino acids. V was pared by 0 bases and J by 4 bases, with 13 bases between. The germline gives CDR1 SGHRS, CDR2 YFSETQ. The DNA for the CDR3 is TGCGCCAGCAGCTTGGCCCAGGGCCCCCGAGAGACCCAGTACTTC. This translates into CASSLAQGPRETQYF.

This clone was seen a handful of times. The V and J genes are TRBV11-1 and TRBJ1-1, with 7 bases lining up with TRBD1. In germline, CDR1 is SGHAT, CDR2 FQDESV (reference sequence). V lost 2 bases to trimming and J lost 2 bases; unmatched junction nucleotides: 5. CDR3 length equals 15 residues. This CDR3 is CASSLNQGGNTEAFF. CDR3 nucleotides: TGTGCCAGCAGCTTAAATCAGGGGGGAAACACTGAAGCTTTCTTT.

V is TRBV25-1 and J is TRBJ1-4; D is uncertain. V was shortened by 6 bases and J by 8 bases, with 13 bases between the two germline ends. This CDR3 region has 13 residues. CDR1 and CDR2 from the germline V gene are MGHDK and SYGVNS. The CDR3 coding sequence is TGTGCCAGCAGCAGCAGGCTTTGGGAAAAACTGTTTTTT. Amino acids: CASSSRLWEKLFF.

Written as DNA, the CDR3 is TGTGCCAGCAGTCCGTATAGCGGGACTAGCGGGGGATACACCGGGGAGCTGTTTTTT. This sequence encodes CASSPYSGTSGGYTGELFF. V and J are TRBV28 and TRBJ2-2; 14 bases fit TRBD2. Germline loops: CDR1 MDHEN, CDR2 SYDVKM. The CDR3 is 19 residues long. Unmatched junction bases numbered 11, after V lost 5 bases and J lost 3 bases. The full variable domain, rest sourced from reference TRBV28 and TRBJ2-2, is DVKVTQSSRYLVKRTGEKVFLECVQDMDHENMFWYRQDPGLGLRLIYFSYDVKMKEKGDIPEGYSVSREKKERFSLILESASTNQTSMYLCASSPYSGTSGGYTGELFFGEGSRLTVL.

This chain uses TRBV19 with TRBJ1-5; no clear D. Germline V CDR1 and CDR2: LNHDA, SQIVND (reference sequence). Trimming took off 1 base at V and 5 bases at J, with 3 bases between the two ends. The CDR3 loop spans 12 amino acids. The CDR3 spells CASSIGHQPQHF. DNA for the CDR3: TGTGCCAGTAGTATAGGGCATCAGCCCCAGCATTTT.

The chain has TRBV30 and TRBJ2-2, with D perhaps TRBD1 (6 bases). Germline lookup yields CDR1 GTSNPN and CDR2 SVGIG (reference sequence). The CDR3 loop spans 14 amino acids. V was trimmed by 6 bases and J by 0 bases, leaving 11 bases between them. The CDR3 bases are TGTGCCTGTACAGGGCTGTCGAACACCGGGGAGCTGTTTTTT. Residues: CACTGLSNTGELFF.

There are a few counts of this clone. The chain has TRBV19 and TRBJ2-7; 9 bases fit TRBD2. The V segment lost 5 bases and the J segment 1 base; nucleotides outside the gene matches: 3. The CDR3 sequence is 14 residues long. CDR1 LNHDA and CDR2 SQIVND come from the germline V gene (reference sequence). The CDR3 DNA follows: TGTGCCAGTAGTTCAGCGGGAGGTTCCTACGAGCAGTACTTC. This encodes CASSSAGGSYEQYF.

This clone was detected only a few times. The gene calls are TRBV6-6 and TRBJ2-4; D is perhaps TRBD1 (6 bases). Trimming cost V 2 bases and J 10 bases, with 12 bases left between them. In germline, CDR1 is MNHNY, CDR2 SVGAGI (reference sequence). This CDR3 is 13 amino acids long. The CDR3 nucleotides are TGTGCCAGCAGTTACCCGACAGGTCGGATTCAGTACTTC. Its translation: CASSYPTGRIQYF.

The chain couples TRBV7-9 to TRBJ1-1; D remains unclear. The germline V gene encodes CDR1 SEHNR and CDR2 FQNEAQ (reference sequence). V lost 3 bases to trimming and J lost 5 bases, with 7 bases between them. The CDR3 consists of 12 residues. The CDR3, as DNA: TGTGCCAGCAGCTTGCTGACTACTGAAGCTTTCTTT. Protein: CASSLLTTEAFF.

Worth noting for this clone: The junction differs from germline at one of its ends, possibly a read error. This chain joins TRBV7-7 and TRBJ2-2, with D possibly being TRBD1 (7 bases). The CDR3 runs to 15 residues. Germline V gene sequence: CDR1 SSHAT, CDR2 FNYEAQ (reference sequence). The CDR3 sequence: CASSLGDSGTGELFF. CDR3 sequence (DNA): TGTGCTAGCAGCTTAGGGGACAGCGGGACCGGGGAGCTGTTTTTT.

The CDR3 nucleotides are TGTGCCAGCAGCCGACCCGGACAGGGGGACGAAAAACTGTTTTTT. Protein: CASSRPGQGDEKLFF. The V call is TRBV5-4, the J call TRBJ1-4, with 10 bases that match TRBD1. CDR3 length: 15 amino acids. Looked up from germline, CDR1 is SGHNT and CDR2 is YYREEE (reference sequence). The V and J ends lost 4 bases and 8 bases, in that order; junction bases with no gene match: 8.

The chain is built from TRBV27 and TRBJ2-7; D possibly corresponds to TRBD2 (6 bases). CDR3 size: 16 residues. Trimming cost V 5 bases and J 3 bases, with 20 bases left between them. The germline V gene encodes CDR1 MNHEY and CDR2 SMNVEV (reference sequence). The CDR3 DNA reads as TGTGCCAGCAGTCCCCGCGTCGGCGGGACTTACTACGAGCAGTACTTC. Translated, it gives CASSPRVGGTYYEQYF.